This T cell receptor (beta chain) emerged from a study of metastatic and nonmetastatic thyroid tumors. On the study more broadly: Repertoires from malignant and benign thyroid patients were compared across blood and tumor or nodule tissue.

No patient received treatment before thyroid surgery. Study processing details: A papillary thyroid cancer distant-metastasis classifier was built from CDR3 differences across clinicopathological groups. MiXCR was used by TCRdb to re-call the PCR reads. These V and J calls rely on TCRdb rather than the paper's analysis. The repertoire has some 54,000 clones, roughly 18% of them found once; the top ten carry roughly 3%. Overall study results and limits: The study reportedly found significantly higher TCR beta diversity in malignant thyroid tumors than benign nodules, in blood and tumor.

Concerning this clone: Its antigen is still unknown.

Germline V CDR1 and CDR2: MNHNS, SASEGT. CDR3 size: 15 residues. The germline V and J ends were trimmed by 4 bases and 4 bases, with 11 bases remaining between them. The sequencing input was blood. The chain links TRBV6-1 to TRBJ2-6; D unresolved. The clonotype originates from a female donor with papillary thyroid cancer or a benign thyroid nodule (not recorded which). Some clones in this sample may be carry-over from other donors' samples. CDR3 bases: TGTGCCAGCAGTGGCGACCTATGGGGGGCCAACGTCCTGACTTTC. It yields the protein CASSGDLWGANVLTF.